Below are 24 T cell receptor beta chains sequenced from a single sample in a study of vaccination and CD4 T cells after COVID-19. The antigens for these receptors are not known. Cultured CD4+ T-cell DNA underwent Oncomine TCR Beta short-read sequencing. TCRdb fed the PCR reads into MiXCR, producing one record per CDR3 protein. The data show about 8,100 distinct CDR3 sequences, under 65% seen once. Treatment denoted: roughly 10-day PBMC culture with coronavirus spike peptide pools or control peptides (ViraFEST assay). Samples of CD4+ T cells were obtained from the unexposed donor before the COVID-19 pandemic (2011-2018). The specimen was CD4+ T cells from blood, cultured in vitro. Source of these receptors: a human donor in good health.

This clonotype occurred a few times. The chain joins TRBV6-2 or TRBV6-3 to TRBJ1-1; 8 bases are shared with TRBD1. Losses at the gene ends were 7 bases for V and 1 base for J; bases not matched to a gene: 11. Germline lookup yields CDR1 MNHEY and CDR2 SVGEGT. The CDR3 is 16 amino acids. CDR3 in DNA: TGTGCCAGCACGAAAGGCAGGGGGCCGGGGAACACTGAAGCTTTCTTT. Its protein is CASTKGRGPGNTEAFF.

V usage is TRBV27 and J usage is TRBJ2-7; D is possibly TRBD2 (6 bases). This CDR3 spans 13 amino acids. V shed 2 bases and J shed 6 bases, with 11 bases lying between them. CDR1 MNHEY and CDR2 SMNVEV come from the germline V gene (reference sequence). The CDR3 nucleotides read TGTGCCAGCAGTTTAGGGGGAGGAACCGAGCAGTACTTC. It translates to CASSLGGGTEQYF.

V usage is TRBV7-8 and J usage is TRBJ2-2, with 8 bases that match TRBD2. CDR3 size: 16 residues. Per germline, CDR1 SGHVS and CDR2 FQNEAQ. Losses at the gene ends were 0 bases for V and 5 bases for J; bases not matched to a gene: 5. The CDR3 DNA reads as TGTGCCAGCAGCTTAGCCACTAGCGGCGGGACCGGGGAGCTGTTTTTT. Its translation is CASSLATSGGTGELFF. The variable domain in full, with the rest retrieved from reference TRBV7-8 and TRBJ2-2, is GAGVSQSPRYKVAKRGQDVALRCDPISGHVSLFWYQQALGQGPEFLTYFQNEAQLDKSGLPSDRFFAERPEGSVSTLKIQRTQQEDSAVYLCASSLATSGGTGELFFGEGSRLTVL.

The CDR3, as DNA: TGTGCCAGCAGTTTGGTCCTTCAGGGATCACCCCTCCACTTT. Translating gives CASSLVLQGSPLHF. The chain employs TRBV6-5 and TRBJ1-6, with a possible D match to TRBD1 (5 bases). Germline V lookup: CDR1 MNHEY, CDR2 SVGAGI. V lost 4 bases and J 10 bases, leaving 14 bases between the germline ends. The CDR3 runs to 14 residues.

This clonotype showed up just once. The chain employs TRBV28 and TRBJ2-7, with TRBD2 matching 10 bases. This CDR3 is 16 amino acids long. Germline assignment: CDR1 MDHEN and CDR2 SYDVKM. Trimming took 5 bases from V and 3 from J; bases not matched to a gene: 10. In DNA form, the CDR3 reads TGTGCCAGCAGTCCACCAACTAGCGGGAAGGGCTACGAGCAGTACTTC. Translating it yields CASSPPTSGKGYEQYF.

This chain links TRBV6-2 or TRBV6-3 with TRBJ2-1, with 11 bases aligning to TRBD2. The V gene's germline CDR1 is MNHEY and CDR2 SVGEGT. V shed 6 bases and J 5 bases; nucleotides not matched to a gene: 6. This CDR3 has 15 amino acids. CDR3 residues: CASSLLAGADNEQFF. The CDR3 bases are TGTGCCAGCAGCTTACTAGCGGGGGCGGACAATGAGCAGTTCTTC.

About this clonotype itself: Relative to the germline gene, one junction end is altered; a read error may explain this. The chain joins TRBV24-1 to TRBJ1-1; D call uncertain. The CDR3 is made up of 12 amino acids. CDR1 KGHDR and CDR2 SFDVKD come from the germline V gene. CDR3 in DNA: TGTGCCACCGGTGACGGGAACACTGAAGCTTTCTTT. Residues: CATGDGNTEAFF.

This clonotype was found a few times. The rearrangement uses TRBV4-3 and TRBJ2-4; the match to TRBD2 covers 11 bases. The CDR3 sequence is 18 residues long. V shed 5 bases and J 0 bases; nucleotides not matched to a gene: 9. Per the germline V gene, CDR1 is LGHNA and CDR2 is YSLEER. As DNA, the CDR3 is TGCGCCAGCAGCGCCCATAGCGGGGGGGCCCTAGCCAAAAACATTCAGTACTTC. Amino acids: CASSAHSGGALAKNIQYF.

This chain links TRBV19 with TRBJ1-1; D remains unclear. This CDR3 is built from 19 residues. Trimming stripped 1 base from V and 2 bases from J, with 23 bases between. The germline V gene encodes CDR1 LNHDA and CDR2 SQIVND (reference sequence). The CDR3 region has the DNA TGTGCCAGTAGTATAGTAAGGAAGAAAGTCCTGCAACTAAACACTGAAGCTTTCTTT. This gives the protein CASSIVRKKVLQLNTEAFF.

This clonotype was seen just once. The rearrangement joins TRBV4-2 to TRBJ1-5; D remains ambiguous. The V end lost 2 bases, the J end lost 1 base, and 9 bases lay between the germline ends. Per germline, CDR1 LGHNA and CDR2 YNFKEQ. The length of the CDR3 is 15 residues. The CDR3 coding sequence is TGTGCCAGCAGCCAACTAGACAAGAGCAATCAGCCCCAGCATTTT. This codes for CASSQLDKSNQPQHF.

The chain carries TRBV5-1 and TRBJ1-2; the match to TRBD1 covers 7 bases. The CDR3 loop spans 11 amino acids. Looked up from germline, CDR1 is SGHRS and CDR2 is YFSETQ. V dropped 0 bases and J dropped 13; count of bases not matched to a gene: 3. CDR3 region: CASSLGQGITF. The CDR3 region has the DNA TGCGCCAGCAGCTTGGGACAGGGCATCACCTTC.

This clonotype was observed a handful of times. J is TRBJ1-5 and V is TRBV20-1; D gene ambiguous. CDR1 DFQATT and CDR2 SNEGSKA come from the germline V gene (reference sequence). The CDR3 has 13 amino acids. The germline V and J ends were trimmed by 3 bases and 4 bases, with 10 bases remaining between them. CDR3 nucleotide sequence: TGCAGTGCTAGGGGGTCAGGAAATCAGCCCCAGCATTTT. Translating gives CSARGSGNQPQHF.

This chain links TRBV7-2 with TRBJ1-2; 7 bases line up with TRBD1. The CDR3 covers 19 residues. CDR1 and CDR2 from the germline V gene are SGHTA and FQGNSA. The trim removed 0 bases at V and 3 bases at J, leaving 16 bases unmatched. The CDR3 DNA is TGTGCCAGCAGCTTAGCGCCTAATAGACACAGGGGAGTCGACTATGGCTACACCTTC. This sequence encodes CASSLAPNRHRGVDYGYTF.

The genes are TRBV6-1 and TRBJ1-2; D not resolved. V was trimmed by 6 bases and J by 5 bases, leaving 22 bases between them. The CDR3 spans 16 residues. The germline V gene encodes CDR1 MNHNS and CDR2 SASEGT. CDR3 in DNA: TGTGCCAGCAGAGTCAGCCGATCCGGGTCCTTGTATGGCTACACCTTC. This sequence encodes CASRVSRSGSLYGYTF.

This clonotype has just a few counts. In DNA, the CDR3 is TGCGCCAGCAGTTCCCCGGACAGGGATGAGCCCCAGCATTTT. This sequence encodes CASSSPDRDEPQHF. The rearrangement uses TRBV10-2 and TRBJ1-5; 8 bases fit TRBD1. J was trimmed by 8 bases and V by 5 bases; bases with no gene match: 8. The germline CDR1 and CDR2 sequences are WSHSY and SAAADI. This CDR3 is 14 amino acids long.

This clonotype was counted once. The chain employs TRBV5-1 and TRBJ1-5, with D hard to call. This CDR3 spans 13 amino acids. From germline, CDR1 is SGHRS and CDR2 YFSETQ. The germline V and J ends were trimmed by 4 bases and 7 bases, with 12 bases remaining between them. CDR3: CASSPGVGQPQHF. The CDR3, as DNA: TGCGCCAGCAGCCCAGGAGTAGGACAGCCCCAGCATTTT.

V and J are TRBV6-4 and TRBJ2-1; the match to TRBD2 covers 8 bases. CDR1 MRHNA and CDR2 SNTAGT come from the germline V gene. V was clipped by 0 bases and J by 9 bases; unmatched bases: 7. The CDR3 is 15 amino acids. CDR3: CASSDSTAGGSEQFF. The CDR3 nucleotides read TGTGCCAGCAGTGACTCGACGGCGGGGGGTAGTGAGCAGTTCTTC.

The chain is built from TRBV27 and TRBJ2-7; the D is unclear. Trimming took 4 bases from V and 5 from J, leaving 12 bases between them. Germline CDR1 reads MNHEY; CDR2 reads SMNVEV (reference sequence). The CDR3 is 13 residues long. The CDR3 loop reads CASSYRELNEQYF. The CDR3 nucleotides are TGTGCCAGCAGTTACAGAGAATTGAACGAGCAGTACTTC.

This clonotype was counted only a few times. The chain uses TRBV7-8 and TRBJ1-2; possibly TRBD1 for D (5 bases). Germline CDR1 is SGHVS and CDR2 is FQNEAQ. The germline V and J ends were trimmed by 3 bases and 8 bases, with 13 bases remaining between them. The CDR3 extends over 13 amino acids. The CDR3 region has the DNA TGTGCCAGCAGCTTTGAACAGGCTGGAGGCTACACCTTC. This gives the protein CASSFEQAGGYTF.

The CDR3 spells CSARETLVSAFYNSPLHF. Written as DNA, the CDR3 is TGCAGTGCTAGAGAAACTTTGGTATCAGCCTTTTATAATTCACCCCTCCACTTT. The chain has TRBV20-1 and TRBJ1-6; D gene uncertain. Germline V CDR1 and CDR2: DFQATT, SNEGSKA (reference sequence). Trimming stripped 0 bases from V and 4 bases from J, with 19 bases between. The CDR3 totals 18 residues.

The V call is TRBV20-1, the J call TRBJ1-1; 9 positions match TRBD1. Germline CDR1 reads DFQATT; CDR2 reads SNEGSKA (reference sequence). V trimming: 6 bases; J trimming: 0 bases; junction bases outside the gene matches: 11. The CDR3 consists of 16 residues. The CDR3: CSAQGTGSSMNTEAFF. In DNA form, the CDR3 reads TGCAGTGCCCAAGGGACAGGGAGTTCCATGAACACTGAAGCTTTCTTT.

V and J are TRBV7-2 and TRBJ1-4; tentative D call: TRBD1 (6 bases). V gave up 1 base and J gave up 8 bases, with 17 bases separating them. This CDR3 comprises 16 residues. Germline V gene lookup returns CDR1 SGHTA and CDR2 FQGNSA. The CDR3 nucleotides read TGTGCCAGCAGCTTAGTAGGGGGGCGCCAAGGGGAAAAACTGTTTTTT. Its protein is CASSLVGGRQGEKLFF.

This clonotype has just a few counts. CDR3 amino acids: CASGGQGRGYTF. The CDR3 DNA follows: TGTGCCAGTGGAGGACAGGGTCGAGGCTACACCTTC. This sequence joins TRBV19 and TRBJ1-2, with 8 nucleotides matching TRBD1. The CDR3 extends over 12 amino acids. From germline, CDR1 is LNHDA and CDR2 SQIVND (reference sequence). V trimming: 8 bases; J trimming: 8 bases; junction bases outside the gene matches: 7.

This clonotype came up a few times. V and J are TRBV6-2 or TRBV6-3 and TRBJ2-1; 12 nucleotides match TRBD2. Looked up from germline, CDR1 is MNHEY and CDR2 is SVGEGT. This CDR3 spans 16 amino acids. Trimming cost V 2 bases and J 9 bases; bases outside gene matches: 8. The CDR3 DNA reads TGTGCCAGCAGTTACCCTAGCGGGGGGGTGGTCGGTGAGCAGTTCTTC. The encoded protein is CASSYPSGGVVGEQFF.